This T cell receptor beta chain was captured in a study of OX40 agonist ivuxolimab in advanced cancers. Generated by immunoSEQ multiplex PCR, the TCRdb table keeps only in-frame clones and is missing some. This sample has 98,000 or so clones, with about nine tenths found just once. Study conclusions and caveats: CD8+ T cells were the subset that, on average, had more expanded clones than CD4+. CD4+ and CD8+ T cells in blood underwent clonal expansion by week 6 at 0.1 to 3.0 mg/kg.

V was cut by 2 bases and J by 5 bases, with 10 bases left in between. The CDR3 is 13 residues long. Germline V lookup: CDR1 SEHNR, CDR2 FQNEAQ (reference sequence). On this clone itself: Its antigen is not identified.

The receptor was isolated from an adult with an advanced solid tumor such as melanoma, head and neck, liver or kidney cancer. The genes are TRBV7-9 and TRBJ2-7; the D is unclear. The source material was CD4+ or CD8+ T cells sorted from blood, sampled in a trial of the OX40 agonist ivuxolimab. The CDR3 is CASSLRSIHEQYF. CDR3 DNA: TGTGCCAGCAGCTTAAGGAGTATCCACGAGCAGTACTTC.